Included here is one TCR beta chain sequence, with context. This CDR3 region has 17 residues. Germline-derived CDR1 and CDR2 are GTSNPN and SVGIG (reference sequence). V lost 0 bases and J lost 2, with 17 bases in between. Original data processing: Reference gene primers were amplified, and this amplification served to estimate nucleated cell counts. Clones were read by immunoSEQ multiplex PCR, and TCRdb kept only the in-frame ones, dropping some. D and trimming come from the DNA, and the V and J calls and clone size come from that table. This table holds tens of thousands of clones, approximately 80% found once. This sample was included in a study of blood T cell repertoires in COVID-19. Across the whole study: COVID-19 samples collected from the United States, Italy and Spain covered acute and convalescent phases. T cells, B-cell-depleted T cells, or PBMCs supplied cDNA or gDNA.

This receptor was identified in a human donor in a cohort sampled during active COVID-19. J is TRBJ1-5 and V is TRBV30; a weak D match, TRBD1 (6 bases). Material for sequencing was peripheral blood. CDR3: CAWSVLGRGRGNQPQHF. CDR3 sequence (DNA): TGTGCCTGGAGTGTACTCGGCAGGGGAAGGGGCAATCAGCCCCAGCATTTT. Based on the CDR3 plus reference TRBV30 and TRBJ1-5, the full variable domain is SQTIHQWPATLVQPVGSPLSLECTVEGTSNPNLYWYRQAAGRGLQLLFYSVGIGQISSEVPQNLSASRPQDRQFILSSKKLLLSDSGFYLCAWSVLGRGRGNQPQHFGDGTRLSIL.